A selection of T cell receptor beta chains follows, all from one sample in a study of Japanese encephalitis immunity and Zika vaccine responses. In TCRdb, the 5' RACE reads were re-called with MiXCR into one record per CDR3 protein. The top ten clones hold about 35% of a sample with about 160 distinct CDR3 sequences, 10% of them seen once. Here the sequenced sample was antigen-activated CD8+ T cells from blood, cultured, taken during a Zika inactivated vaccine study. These receptors all come from an adult man who received an inactivated Zika virus vaccine. Both conserved end residues are part of each CDR3. A D gene is named only where the DNA matches it firmly. Expanded clones are given a class, and other clones once, few, many or no size at all.

j_call,clone_size,v_call,cdr3_length,d_call,cdr3_nt,cdr3_aa
TRBJ1-4,medium-sized,TRBV4-3,15,TRBD1,TGCGCCAGCAGCCAACTGACAGGGGAGGATGAAAAACTGTTTTTT,CASSQLTGEDEKLFF
TRBJ2-2,medium-sized,TRBV7-9,12,.,TGTGCCAGCAGCTTATCATCCGGGGAGCTGTTTTTT,CASSLSSGELFF
TRBJ2-1,large,TRBV27,15,TRBD2,TGTGCCAGCAGTTTGACTAGCGGGGGGGCCGATGAGCAGTTCTTC,CASSLTSGGADEQFF
TRBJ2-5,.,TRBV7-2,15,.,TGTGCCAGCAGCAGAACACGTAGTAGCCAAGAGACCCAGTACTTC,CASSRTRSSQETQYF
TRBJ2-7,medium-sized,TRBV4-3,15,TRBD2,TGCGCCAGCAGCCTGGTTAGCGGGGGACTCAACGAGCAGTACTTC,CASSLVSGGLNEQYF
TRBJ1-1,large,TRBV12-3/TRBV12-4,13,.,TGTGCCAGCAGCCTAGGGTTCGGGACTGAAGCTTTCTTT,CASSLGFGTEAFF
TRBJ2-2,hyperexpanded,TRBV6-2/TRBV6-3,13,.,TGTGCCAGCAGTTACCCGGACACCGGGGAGCTGTTTTTT,CASSYPDTGELFF
TRBJ1-3,.,TRBV12-3/TRBV12-4,11,.,TGTGCCAGCAGTCCCGGAAACACCATATATTTT,CASSPGNTIYF
TRBJ2-7,large,TRBV4-3,15,.,TGCGCCAGCAGCCAAGTTATGGGGGGCGTCTACGAGCAGTACTTC,CASSQVMGGVYEQYF
TRBJ2-1,large,TRBV7-2,15,.,TGTGCCAGCAGCTTCGTTGGCAGCTCCTACAATGAGCAGTTCTTC,CASSFVGSSYNEQFF
TRBJ1-2,medium-sized,TRBV4-3,15,.,TGCGCCAGCAGCCAAGATGGGGGGGGGATCTATGGCTACACCTTC,CASSQDGGGIYGYTF
TRBJ1-1,large,TRBV4-3,17,TRBD1,TGCGCCAGCAGCCAAAGGGGGACTCCAGGGACAGTAGCTGAAGCTTTCTTT,CASSQRGTPGTVAEAFF
TRBJ1-5,.,TRBV30,14,.,TGTGCCTGGAGCCGGTCGGCAGGGGATCAGCCCCAGCATTTT,CAWSRSAGDQPQHF
TRBJ2-3,large,TRBV5-1,16,TRBD1,TGCGCCAGCAGCATGACAGGGGTAATACGCACAGATACGCAGTATTTT,CASSMTGVIRTDTQYF
TRBJ1-1,.,TRBV4-3,13,TRBD1,TGCGCCAGCAGGGTACAGGGGGACACTGAAGCTTTCTTT,CASRVQGDTEAFF
TRBJ2-5,large,TRBV9,15,TRBD1,TGTGCCAGCAGCGTAGGGCAGGGGGCCCAAGAGACCCAGTACTTC,CASSVGQGAQETQYF
TRBJ1-1,hyperexpanded,TRBV4-3,14,.,TGCGCCAGCAGCCTCGTACAGGGAAGCACTGAAGCTTTCTTT,CASSLVQGSTEAFF
TRBJ2-1,large,TRBV5-1,14,TRBD2,TGCGCCAGCAGCCTTCCGGGGGGCTACAATGAGCAGTTCTTC,CASSLPGGYNEQFF
TRBJ1-1,large,TRBV4-3,15,.,TGCGCCAGCAGCCAATACACGGGATCGAACACTGAAGCTTTCTTT,CASSQYTGSNTEAFF
TRBJ1-6,hyperexpanded,TRBV5-6,15,.,TGTGCCAGCAGCTGGGACCGGGAGCTAAATTCACCCCTCCACTTT,CASSWDRELNSPLHF
TRBJ1-1,large,TRBV4-3,15,.,TGCGCCAGCAGCCAAATCCGAGAGAGGGACACTGAAGCTTTCTTT,CASSQIRERDTEAFF
TRBJ1-2,large,TRBV4-3,14,.,TGCGCCAGCAGCCAAGGGACGGGGCTACAAGAAAACACCTTC,CASSQGTGLQENTF
TRBJ1-2,large,TRBV24-1,13,.,TGTGCCACCAGTGAGCCGGGGGGGCATGGCTACACCTTC,CATSEPGGHGYTF
TRBJ1-1,large,TRBV5-1,13,.,TGCGCCAGCAGCTTGGGATTCCTGAGGGGCGCTTTCTTT,CASSLGFLRGAFF
TRBJ2-1,once,TRBV5-1,15,.,TGCGCCAGCAGCCCGGACTATTCTTCCTACAATGAGCAGTTCTTC,CASSPDYSSYNEQFF
TRBJ1-1,large,TRBV4-3,17,.,TGCGCCAGCAGCCAAGAGGGGGGGGGTTATGGGAACACTGAAGCTTTCTTT,CASSQEGGGYGNTEAFF